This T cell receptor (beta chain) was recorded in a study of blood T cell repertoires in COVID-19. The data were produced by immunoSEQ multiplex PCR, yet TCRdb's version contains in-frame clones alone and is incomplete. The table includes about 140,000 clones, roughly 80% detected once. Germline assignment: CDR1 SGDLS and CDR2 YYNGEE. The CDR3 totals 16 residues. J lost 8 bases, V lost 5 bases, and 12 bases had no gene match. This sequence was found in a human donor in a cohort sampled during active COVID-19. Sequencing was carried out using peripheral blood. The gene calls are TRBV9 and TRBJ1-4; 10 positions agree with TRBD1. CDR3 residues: CASSRQGALKGEKLFF. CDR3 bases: TGTGCCAGCAGTAGACAGGGGGCGCTTAAGGGGGAAAAACTGTTTTTT.